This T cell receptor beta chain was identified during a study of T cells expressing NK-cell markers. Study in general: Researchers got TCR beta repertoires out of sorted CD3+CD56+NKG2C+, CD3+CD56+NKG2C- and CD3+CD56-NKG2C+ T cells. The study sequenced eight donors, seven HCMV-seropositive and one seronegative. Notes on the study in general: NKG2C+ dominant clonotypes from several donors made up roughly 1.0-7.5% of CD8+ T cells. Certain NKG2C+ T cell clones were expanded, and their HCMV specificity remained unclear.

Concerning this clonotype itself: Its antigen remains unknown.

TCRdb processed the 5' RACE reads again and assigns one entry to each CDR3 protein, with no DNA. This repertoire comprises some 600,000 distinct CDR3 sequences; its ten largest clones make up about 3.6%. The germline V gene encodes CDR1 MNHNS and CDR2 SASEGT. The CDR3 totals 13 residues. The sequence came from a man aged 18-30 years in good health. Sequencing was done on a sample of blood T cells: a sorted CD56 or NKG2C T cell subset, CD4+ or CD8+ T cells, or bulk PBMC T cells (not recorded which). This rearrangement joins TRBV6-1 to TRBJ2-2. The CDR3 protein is CASRLHLTGELFF.